This is a list of T cell receptor beta chains from one sample in a study of shared clonotypes between healthy human individuals. The protocol was immunoSEQ multiplex PCR, while the TCRdb copy is restricted to in-frame clones and leaves out a portion. In the table there are millions of clones, around 96% of which are singletons. The sequenced material came from naive CD8+ T cells sorted from blood. The origin of the receptors is a man aged 18 to 29 in good health. CDR3s include the opening cysteine and the closing phenylalanine or tryptophan. Fields, in order: D gene, CDR3 length, clone size, J gene, V gene, CDR3 DNA, CDR3 protein. A D gene is named only where the DNA matches it firmly. Clone size is stated in some rows and not others, as once, few, many or a class when expanded.

>.|13|once|TRBJ2-7|TRBV19
TGTGCCTCCAGCCTGCAGGGGAAGTACGAGCAGTACTTC
CASSLQGKYEQYF
>TRBD1|15|.|TRBJ1-2|TRBV28
TGTGCCAGCAGTTTAACTTGGACAGGGGAAAGCGGCTACACCTTC
CASSLTWTGESGYTF
>.|15|.|TRBJ1-1|TRBV9
TGTGCCAGCAGCGTAGGGGCAGGCCAAAACACTGAAGCTTTCTTT
CASSVGAGQNTEAFF
>.|16|.|TRBJ2-3|TRBV28
TGTGCCAGCAGTCCCCCGAAGGGGACGGGCACAGATACGCAGTATTTT
CASSPPKGTGTDTQYF
>.|15|.|TRBJ2-7|TRBV7-6
TGTGCCAGCAGCCCCGGGACGGGCCCTCCCTACGAGCAGTACTTC
CASSPGTGPPYEQYF
>.|16|.|TRBJ1-3|TRBV5-8
TGTGCCAGCAGCTTAGACAGACTAAGCTCTGGAAACACCATATATTTT
CASSLDRLSSGNTIYF
>.|15|.|TRBJ1-1|TRBV6-6
TGTGCCAGCAGTTACTCGGTGGAAGGGAACACTGAAGCTTTCTTT
CASSYSVEGNTEAFF
>TRBD2|15|once|TRBJ2-3|TRBV30
TGTGCCTGGAGTTGGTCTAGCGGGAGTTCGGATACGCAGTATTTT
CAWSWSSGSSDTQYF
>.|18|.|TRBJ2-7|TRBV27
TGTGCCAGCAGTTCTACTCAGTACAGGGAAGAGAGCTCCTACGAGCAGTACTTC
CASSSTQYREESSYEQYF
>.|13|.|TRBJ2-5|TRBV29-1
TGCAGCGTTGATGTACTCCTTGGAGAGACCCAGTACTTC
CSVDVLLGETQYF
>.|14|.|TRBJ2-3|TRBV30
TGTGCCTGGAGTGTAGGACTTGGCACAGATACGCAGTATTTT
CAWSVGLGTDTQYF
>TRBD2|15|.|TRBJ2-7|TRBV7-3
TGTGCCAGCAGCGAATCGGCTAGCGGGGTTTACGAGCAGTACTTC
CASSESASGVYEQYF
>.|15|.|TRBJ1-2|TRBV11-2
TGTGCCAGCAGCTTAGAGGGGGGCCTCTACTATGGCTACACCTTC
CASSLEGGLYYGYTF
>.|14|.|TRBJ1-1|TRBV2
TGTGCCAGCGGAAAAAATACAGAGAACACTGAAGCTTTCTTT
CASGKNTENTEAFF
>TRBD1|16|.|TRBJ1-6|TRBV19
TGTGCCAGTTCCCCACAGGGGGGGTCCTATAATTCACCCCTCCACTTT
CASSPQGGSYNSPLHF
>.|14|once|TRBJ2-7|TRBV7-2
TGTGCCAGCAGCTATCTCTCGGGAACCTACGAGCAGTACTTC
CASSYLSGTYEQYF
>.|15|.|TRBJ2-7|TRBV7-9
TGTGCCAGCAGCTCAGGGGCGTCACCCACCGACGAGCAGTACTTC
CASSSGASPTDEQYF
>.|14|.|TRBJ2-7|TRBV9
TGTGCCAGCAGCGTGCAGGACGGGACCTACGAGCAGTACTTC
CASSVQDGTYEQYF
>.|15|.|TRBJ1-5|TRBV6-6
TGTGCCAGCAGTTACGTGCAGGGAGGGGATCAGCCCCAGCATTTT
CASSYVQGGDQPQHF
>.|13|.|TRBJ1-3|TRBV9
TGTGCCAGCAGCGTAGGATGGGGAAACACCATATATTTT
CASSVGWGNTIYF
>.|17|.|TRBJ1-4|TRBV28
TGTGCCAGCAGTTTCTTTGGGGATGGTCGGGCTAATGAAAAACTGTTTTTT
CASSFFGDGRANEKLFF
>.|14|.|TRBJ2-7|TRBV4-1
TGCGCCAGCAGCCTTAAGGCAGGGTCCTACGAGCAGTACTTC
CASSLKAGSYEQYF
>.|15|.|TRBJ2-5|TRBV18
TGTGCCAGCTCACCAGCCAGGGAGTTCCAAGAGACCCAGTACTTC
CASSPAREFQETQYF
>.|13|.|TRBJ2-1|TRBV5-4
TGTGCCAGCAGCTTGTGGGGTAACAATGAGCAGTTCTTC
CASSLWGNNEQFF
>.|15|.|TRBJ2-1|TRBV29-1
TGCAGCGTGTCCGGGACTCTCGCCGACTACAATGAGCAGTTCTTC
CSVSGTLADYNEQFF
>.|16|.|TRBJ2-7|TRBV2
TGTGCCAGCCCTCGAAAGAAGGAGGGGTCGACCTACGAGCAGTACTTC
CASPRKKEGSTYEQYF
>.|16|.|TRBJ2-6|TRBV27
TGTGCCAGCAGCCTAGGGAGTCCACCTGGGGCCAACGTCCTGACTTTC
CASSLGSPPGANVLTF